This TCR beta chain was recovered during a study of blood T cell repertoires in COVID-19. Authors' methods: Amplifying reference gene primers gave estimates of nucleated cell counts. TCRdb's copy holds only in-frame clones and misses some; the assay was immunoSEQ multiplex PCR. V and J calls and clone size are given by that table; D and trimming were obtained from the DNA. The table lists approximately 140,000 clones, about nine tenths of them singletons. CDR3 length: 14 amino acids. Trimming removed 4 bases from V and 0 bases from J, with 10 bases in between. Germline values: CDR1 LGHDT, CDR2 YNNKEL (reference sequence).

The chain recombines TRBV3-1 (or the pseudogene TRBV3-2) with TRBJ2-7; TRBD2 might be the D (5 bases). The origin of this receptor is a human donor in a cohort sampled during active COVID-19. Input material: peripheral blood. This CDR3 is CASSPAVISYEQYF. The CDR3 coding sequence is TGTGCCAGCAGCCCAGCGGTAATCTCCTACGAGCAGTACTTC.